What follows are 21 T cell receptor beta chains derived from one specimen sequenced in a study of shared clonotypes between healthy human individuals. TCRdb's copy holds only in-frame clones and misses some; the assay was immunoSEQ multiplex PCR. The table includes some 690,000 clones, about 90% detected once. Sequences were obtained from memory CD8+ T cells from PBMCs. The subset here: CD45RO+ cells pooled with CCR7-negative TemRA cells. The receptors here all came from a man in his late teens or twenties in good health. Some clones in this sample may be carry-over from other donors' samples.

The chain links TRBV28 to TRBJ2-1; 8 nucleotides match TRBD2. The germline CDR1 and CDR2 sequences are MDHEN and SYDVKM. J gave up 2 bases and V 5 bases, and 17 bases lay outside the gene matches. The CDR3 loop spans 19 amino acids. The CDR3 DNA sequence: TGTGCCAGCAGTACCACCACCCTCGGGAGCGGGAGCGCCTACAATGAGCAGTTCTTC. Its protein product is CASSTTTLGSGSAYNEQFF.

On this clone: Other DNA sequences in the same sample also yield this CDR3. The rearrangement joins TRBV11-2 to TRBJ2-7, with 7 bases identical to TRBD2. Trimming cost V 1 base and J 7 bases; bases outside gene matches: 1. Germline V gene data show CDR1 as SGHAT and CDR2 as FQNNGV. CDR3 size: 12 residues. The CDR3 DNA reads TGTGCCAGCAGCTTAGGGGAGGGGGAGCAGTACTTC. It translates to CASSLGEGEQYF.

J is TRBJ2-2 and V is TRBV4-1, with D possibly matching TRBD2 (5 bases). Trimming stripped 1 base from V and 8 bases from J, with 11 bases between. The germline gives CDR1 MGHRA, CDR2 YSYEKL. This CDR3 has 14 residues. Here the CDR3 reads CASSQALVVGELFF. The CDR3 nucleotides are TGCGCCAGCAGCCAAGCACTAGTGGTGGGGGAGCTGTTTTTT.

As for this clone: Other DNA sequences in the same sample also yield this CDR3. V usage is TRBV13 and J usage is TRBJ2-7; 8 nucleotides match TRBD2. The J segment lost 2 bases and the V segment lost 0 bases, leaving 3 bases of the junction unmatched. Germline V CDR1 and CDR2: PRHDT, FYEKMQ (reference sequence). The CDR3 totals 15 residues. The DNA for the CDR3 is TGTGCCAGCAGCTTAGGGGGACTAGGTACCTACGAGCAGTACTTC. It specifies CASSLGGLGTYEQYF.

The chain is built from TRBV11-2 and TRBJ2-7; D gene uncertain. This CDR3 has 15 amino acids. V dropped 1 base and J dropped 4 bases, with 14 bases sitting between them. Germline values: CDR1 SGHAT, CDR2 FQNNGV. The CDR3 DNA follows: TGTGCCAGCAGCTTAGCTGTTGGGGTAATGTACGAGCAGTACTTC. This encodes CASSLAVGVMYEQYF.

This CDR3 reads CASSGSGTGPGYTF. In DNA, the CDR3 is TGTGCCAGCAGCGGATCCGGGACAGGGCCTGGCTACACCTTC. The chain carries TRBV9 and TRBJ1-2, with 9 bases lining up with TRBD1. The CDR3 is made up of 14 amino acids. The V gene's germline CDR1 is SGDLS and CDR2 YYNGEE. V gave up 3 bases and J gave up 7 bases; unmatched junction bases: 7.

The V gene is TRBV10-3, the J gene TRBJ2-7, with TRBD2 identical over 8 bases. Germline CDR1 and CDR2: ENHRY and SYGVKD. The CDR3 is 16 amino acids. Trimming cost V 3 bases and J 7 bases; bases outside gene matches: 14. The CDR3 DNA sequence: TGTGCCATCAGTGACCGTCGAGGCGGGAGGCGAAGTGAGCAGTACTTC. This encodes CAISDRRGGRRSEQYF.

The chain combines TRBV6-1 with TRBJ1-1; D not resolved. The CDR3 sequence is 10 residues long. The ends were cut back, 4 bases at V and 11 bases at J, with 8 bases in the middle. The germline gives CDR1 MNHNS, CDR2 SASEGT. CDR3 amino acids: CASSGPRAFF. DNA for the CDR3: TGTGCCAGCAGTGGCCCAAGGGCTTTCTTT.

The V and J genes are TRBV10-3 and TRBJ2-7; the D gene is possibly TRBD2 (7 bases). Trimming pared 9 bases from V and 4 bases from J, leaving 16 bases between. Germline V gives CDR1 ENHRY, CDR2 SYGVKD. This CDR3 spans 13 amino acids. CDR3 nucleotides: TGTGCCATGGGTGAGGGGGGGCTGTACGAGCAGTACTTC. Amino acid sequence: CAMGEGGLYEQYF.

Worth noting for this clone: Germline and junction disagree at one end, which may indicate a read error. The genes are TRBV9 and TRBJ2-5, with D hard to call. Looked up from germline, CDR1 is SGDLS and CDR2 is YYNGEE. The CDR3 sequence is 10 residues long. CDR3: CASSGRFLHF. DNA of the CDR3: TGTGCCAGCAGCGGCCGATTCCTTCACTTC.

V gene TRBV9 combines with J gene TRBJ2-3; 9 bases are a match to TRBD1. Germline assignment: CDR1 SGDLS and CDR2 YYNGEE. V trimming: 4 bases; J trimming: 3 bases; junction bases outside the gene matches: 6. The CDR3 consists of 15 residues. The chain's CDR3 is CASSNDRGVTDTQYF. As DNA, the CDR3 is TGTGCCAGCAGCAACGACAGGGGGGTAACAGATACGCAGTATTTT.

CDR3 sequence: CASSPPPGRGQPQHF. The CDR3 DNA reads TGTGCCAGCAGTCCCCCCCCGGGGAGGGGTCAGCCCCAGCATTTT. The chain joins TRBV28 to TRBJ1-5; the D gene is possibly TRBD1 (5 bases). CDR1 is MDHEN and CDR2 is SYDVKM in the germline V gene. The V and J ends lost 5 bases and 6 bases respectively, with 17 bases between them. This CDR3 has 15 residues.

In its sample, this clone was seen once. The V gene is TRBV7-9, the J gene TRBJ2-5, with D possibly matching TRBD2 (6 bases). CDR3 size: 13 residues. V lost 4 bases, J lost 5 bases, and 11 bases lay in between. Germline loops: CDR1 SEHNR, CDR2 FQNEAQ (reference sequence). CDR3 protein: CASSSSETETQYF. As DNA, the CDR3 is TGTGCCAGCAGCTCTAGCGAGACGGAGACCCAGTACTTC.

V usage is TRBV4-1 and J usage is TRBJ1-2; D gene ambiguous. The germline V gene encodes CDR1 MGHRA and CDR2 YSYEKL. The CDR3 loop spans 15 amino acids. V was clipped by 0 bases and J by 4 bases, with 12 bases between them. The chain's CDR3 is CASSQEQRSSYGYTF. CDR3 coding DNA: TGCGCCAGCAGCCAAGAACAGAGGTCGTCCTATGGCTACACCTTC.

This clone has a handful of counts. Other DNA sequences within the sample encode an identical CDR3. The rearrangement links TRBV7-9 to TRBJ2-1; weak D call: TRBD1 (6 bases). Trimming left V 0 bases short and J 2 bases short, with 8 bases between. The CDR3 runs to 15 residues. CDR1 is SEHNR, CDR2 FQNEAQ, per germline (reference sequence). CDR3 DNA: TGTGCCAGCAGCTTAGCCAGGGGTGCCTACAATGAGCAGTTCTTC. Translating gives CASSLARGAYNEQFF.

With respect to this clone: At the DNA level, this CDR3 is encoded by other sequences in the same sample as well. The J gene is TRBJ2-5, the V gene TRBV27; D is ambiguous. Germline CDR1 is MNHEY and CDR2 is SMNVEV (reference sequence). Trimming took 5 bases from V and 1 from J, leaving 5 bases between them. The CDR3 totals 12 residues. CDR3 sequence: CASSPSQETQYF. In DNA, the CDR3 is TGTGCCAGCAGTCCCTCCCAAGAGACCCAGTACTTC.

The chain joins TRBV19 to TRBJ2-7, with D tentatively TRBD1 (5 bases). CDR1 and CDR2 from the germline V gene are LNHDA and SQIVND (reference sequence). This CDR3 is 16 amino acids long. Trimming removed 1 base from V and 3 bases from J, with 16 bases in between. The CDR3 DNA sequence: TGTGCCAGTAGTATAGGGCCCCAGGGCACCATCTACGAGCAGTACTTC. Protein sequence: CASSIGPQGTIYEQYF.

This CDR3 is CASSRTGSAGSPLHF. In DNA, the CDR3 is TGTGCCAGCAGTCGGACAGGGAGCGCAGGATCACCCCTCCACTTT. The chain employs TRBV25-1 and TRBJ1-6; 8 nucleotides line up with TRBD1. There are 15 residues in the CDR3. The germline V gene has CDR1 MGHDK and CDR2 SYGVNS. V lost 5 bases, J lost 10 bases, and 10 bases stayed unmatched.

The V and J genes are TRBV6-1 and TRBJ2-5; D gene ambiguous. Per the germline V gene, CDR1 is MNHNS and CDR2 is SASEGT. The CDR3 loop spans 13 amino acids. Trimming cost V 4 bases and J 5 bases, with 11 bases left between them. The DNA for the CDR3 is TGTGCCAGCAGTGGATACGGAGATGAGACCCAGTACTTC. It specifies CASSGYGDETQYF.

The chain uses TRBV19 and TRBJ1-2; no reliable D call. The CDR3 spans 11 residues. V lost 5 bases and J lost 5, with 6 bases in between. Germline lookup yields CDR1 LNHDA and CDR2 SQIVND (reference sequence). As DNA, the CDR3 is TGTGCCAGTAGTGAGAATTATGGCTACACCTTC. Its translation: CASSENYGYTF. Full variable domain (remainder filled in from reference TRBV19 and TRBJ1-2): DGGITQSPKYLFRKEGQNVTLSCEQNLNHDAMYWYRQDPGQGLRLIYYSQIVNDFQKGDIAEGYSVSREKKESFPLTVTSAQKNPTAFYLCASSENYGYTFGSGTRLTVV.

Worth noting for this clone: One junction end does not reproduce the germline sequence, and a read error may be involved. This sequence joins TRBV5-4 and TRBJ2-7; TRBD2 matches at 12 bases. The V gene's germline CDR1 is SGHNT and CDR2 YYREEE (reference sequence). The CDR3 length is 16 residues. The CDR3 DNA reads TGTGCCAGCAGCGGGGGACTAGCGGGTCCCCCCTACGAGCTGTACTTC. Protein sequence: CASSGGLAGPPYELYF.